This passage covers 24 T cell receptor beta chains from one sample sequenced in a study of blood T cell repertoires in COVID-19. Method: immunoSEQ multiplex PCR; TCRdb's copy keeps in-frame clones and lacks some. The sample carries about 220,000 clones, 86% recorded once. Sequencing was done on a sample of PBMCs or T cells enriched from blood (not recorded which). The receptors originated from a woman between 40 and 50 years old with acute COVID-19.

J is TRBJ1-1 and V is TRBV3-1 (or the pseudogene TRBV3-2), with D tentatively TRBD1 (6 bases). V lost 4 bases and J 13 bases, leaving 25 bases between the germline ends. CDR1 is LGHDT and CDR2 is YNNKEL in the germline V gene (reference sequence). The length of the CDR3 is 15 residues. The CDR3 reads CASSLSDSRTAEGFF. The CDR3 nucleotides read TGTGCCAGCAGCCTATCGGACAGTAGAACCGCTGAGGGTTTCTTT.

The V gene is TRBV7-9, the J gene TRBJ1-1, with D perhaps matching TRBD1 (6 bases). The CDR3 runs to 15 residues. Trimming shortened V by 3 bases and J by 1 base, and 12 bases separated the two germline ends. From germline, CDR1 is SEHNR and CDR2 FQNEAQ (reference sequence). CDR3 sequence (DNA): TGTGCCAGCAGCTTCTCGACAGGAAAGAACACTGAAGCTTTCTTT. It is translated as CASSFSTGKNTEAFF.

The chain employs TRBV9 and TRBJ2-6, with D maybe TRBD2 (6 bases). From germline, CDR1 is SGDLS and CDR2 YYNGEE. The CDR3 consists of 17 residues. Between the trimmed V and J ends, which lost 1 base and 2 bases, there was a span of 13 bases. For the CDR3, the DNA is TGTGCCAGCAGCGTATCTAGGAGGGCCACTGGGGCCAACGTCCTGACTTTC. This sequence encodes CASSVSRRATGANVLTF.

The V and J genes are TRBV7-8 and TRBJ1-1; perhaps TRBD1 as D (5 bases). Germline V gene lookup returns CDR1 SGHVS and CDR2 FQNEAQ. The V gene lost 5 bases and the J gene lost 4 bases, with 17 bases spanning the gap. The CDR3 is made up of 15 amino acids. This CDR3 is CASSATGTWTTEAFF. Here the CDR3 DNA reads TGTGCCAGCAGCGCCACCGGGACTTGGACCACTGAAGCTTTCTTT.

The chain carries TRBV18 and TRBJ2-3; 13 nucleotides match TRBD2. Trimming took 3 bases from V and 6 from J; bases not matched to a gene: 18. The CDR3 length is 20 residues. Germline CDR1 is KGHSH and CDR2 is LQKENI. Here the CDR3 reads CASSPMPGLAGSISRDTQYF. Written as DNA, the CDR3 is TGTGCCAGCTCACCGATGCCGGGACTAGCGGGGTCCATATCTCGGGATACGCAGTATTTT.

The chain employs TRBV9 and TRBJ1-1; D is ambiguous. The germline V gene encodes CDR1 SGDLS and CDR2 YYNGEE. V gave up 0 bases and J gave up 4 bases, with 13 bases separating them. This CDR3 is 15 amino acids long. The CDR3 nucleotides read TGTGCCAGCAGCGTAGCAACGGAGTCGGGCACTGAAGCTTTCTTT. It is translated as CASSVATESGTEAFF.

The chain couples TRBV2 to TRBJ1-1; tentatively, D is TRBD1 (5 bases). V lost 5 bases and J 0 bases, leaving 10 bases between the germline ends. Germline values: CDR1 SNHLY, CDR2 FYNNEI. The CDR3 covers 14 residues. The CDR3 is CASSKGRMNTEAFF. The CDR3 nucleotides read TGTGCCAGCAGTAAGGGGCGAATGAACACTGAAGCTTTCTTT. The entire variable domain, with the rest obtained from reference TRBV2 and TRBJ1-1, is as follows: EPEVTQTPSHQVTQMGQEVILRCVPISNHLYFYWYRQILGQKVEFLVSFYNNEISEKSEIFDDQFSVERPDGSNFTLKIRSTKLEDSAMYFCASSKGRMNTEAFFGQGTRLTVV.

The chain links TRBV18 to TRBJ1-1, with TRBD1 identical over 8 bases. The CDR3 is 15 residues long. The germline V gene has CDR1 KGHSH and CDR2 LQKENI. Losses at the gene ends were 3 bases for V and 7 bases for J; bases not matched to a gene: 10. The CDR3 spells CASSPQRTQGDEAFF. CDR3 nucleotide sequence: TGTGCCAGCTCACCTCAGAGGACACAGGGGGATGAAGCTTTCTTT.

This chain connects TRBV7-3 to TRBJ1-1; 8 nucleotides line up with TRBD1. The ends lost 5 bases at V and 1 base at J; junction bases unmatched: 0. Germline V gene sequence: CDR1 SGHTA, CDR2 FQGTGA. The length of the CDR3 is 13 residues. As DNA, the CDR3 is TGTGCCAGCAGCGGACAGGGGAACACTGAAGCTTTCTTT. Protein sequence: CASSGQGNTEAFF.

This rearrangement joins TRBV29-1 to TRBJ2-7; the match to TRBD2 covers 8 bases. V dropped 4 bases and J dropped 7; count of bases not matched to a gene: 9. In germline, CDR1 is SQVTM, CDR2 ANQGSEA. There are 13 residues in the CDR3. The CDR3 DNA follows: TGCAGCGTTGCGGCTCTAGCGGGTGAAGAGCAGTACGTC. Translation gives CSVAALAGEEQYV.

The chain couples TRBV7-9 to TRBJ1-1, with a possible D match to TRBD1 (5 bases). The germline gives CDR1 SEHNR, CDR2 FQNEAQ (reference sequence). Trimming removed 0 bases from V and 8 bases from J, with 10 bases in between. This CDR3 has 13 amino acids. The CDR3 protein is CASSLAGALEAFF. The CDR3 DNA is TGTGCCAGCAGCTTAGCAGGGGCATTAGAAGCTTTCTTT.

The rearrangement links TRBV27 to TRBJ1-4; 8 positions agree with TRBD1. The CDR3 spans 15 residues. The germline gives CDR1 MNHEY, CDR2 SMNVEV (reference sequence). V lost 3 bases and J lost 7; bases outside the gene matches: 7. DNA of the CDR3: TGTGCCAGCAGTTTCGGCAGGGGGCGCGTTGAAAAACTGTTTTTT. Its translation: CASSFGRGRVEKLFF.

V and J are TRBV2 and TRBJ2-1; D may be TRBD2 (5 bases). This CDR3 spans 11 amino acids. Trimming stripped 7 bases from V and 10 bases from J, with 11 bases between. Per germline, CDR1 SNHLY and CDR2 FYNNEI. The CDR3, as DNA: TGTGCCAGCACCGCTGGCGGGGAGCAGTTCTTC. Encoded protein: CASTAGGEQFF.

The chain links TRBV7-9 to TRBJ1-1; TRBD1 matches 7 bases. The ends lost 8 bases at V and 3 bases at J; junction bases unmatched: 9. The CDR3 sequence is 14 residues long. The V gene's germline CDR1 is SEHNR and CDR2 FQNEAQ (reference sequence). CDR3 sequence reads: CASYRGRADTEAFF. CDR3 nucleotide sequence: TGTGCCAGCTACAGGGGACGGGCAGACACTGAAGCTTTCTTT.

The J gene is TRBJ1-2, the V gene TRBV27; the D gene is possibly TRBD1 (6 bases). Per germline, CDR1 MNHEY and CDR2 SMNVEV (reference sequence). With 5 bases removed from V and 1 base from J, the gap between germline ends came to 14 bases. The CDR3 runs 15 residues. For the CDR3, the DNA is TGTGCCAGCAGTCGGGCAGGGGATATTAACTATGGCTACACCTTC. This codes for CASSRAGDINYGYTF.

V gene TRBV10-2 combines with J gene TRBJ2-1, with D tentatively TRBD2 (5 bases). Germline V gene sequence: CDR1 WSHSY, CDR2 SAAADI. V lost 10 bases and J lost 4, with 20 bases in between. This CDR3 comprises 15 residues. CDR3 sequence: CATLGLADEYNEQFF. The CDR3 DNA reads TGCGCCACCCTGGGCCTAGCAGACGAATACAATGAGCAGTTCTTC.

The V and J genes are TRBV5-1 and TRBJ1-5; perhaps TRBD1 as D (5 bases). V was pared by 0 bases and J by 3 bases, with 10 bases between. Germline lookup yields CDR1 SGHRS and CDR2 YFSETQ. The CDR3 length is 15 residues. CDR3 in amino acids: CASSLGPGNNQPQHF. The CDR3 DNA reads TGCGCCAGCAGCTTGGGACCAGGGAACAATCAGCCCCAGCATTTT.

The V and J genes are TRBV10-2 and TRBJ2-5, with 10 bases matching TRBD2. Germline CDR1 reads WSHSY; CDR2 reads SAAADI. The CDR3 length is 16 residues. The V and J ends lost 3 bases and 5 bases, in that order; junction bases with no gene match: 9. The CDR3 loop is CASSEIPAGGRETQYF. The CDR3 nucleotides read TGCGCCAGCAGTGAAATTCCAGCGGGGGGGAGGGAGACCCAGTACTTC.

The gene calls are TRBV5-4 and TRBJ1-2; 8 nucleotides align to TRBD1. V shed 4 bases and J 3 bases; nucleotides not matched to a gene: 5. Looked up from germline, CDR1 is SGHNT and CDR2 is YYREEE (reference sequence). The CDR3 sequence is 14 residues long. The CDR3 sequence is CASSIGQGYYGYTF. The CDR3 nucleotides read TGTGCCAGCAGCATCGGACAGGGATACTATGGCTACACCTTC.

The CDR3 region is CASSLAAGTTPGELFF. The CDR3 DNA sequence: TGTGCCAGCAGCTTAGCCGCGGGAACAACACCCGGGGAGCTGTTTTTT. This rearrangement joins TRBV7-6 to TRBJ2-2; a weak D match, TRBD2 (6 bases). Germline values: CDR1 SGHVS, CDR2 FNYEAQ. The CDR3 has 16 residues. With 0 bases removed from V and 6 bases from J, the gap between germline ends came to 14 bases.

This clone showed up just once. This sequence joins TRBV3-1 (or the pseudogene TRBV3-2) and TRBJ2-2, with 9 bases fitting TRBD2. The CDR3 totals 17 residues. V shed 4 bases and J 4 bases; nucleotides not matched to a gene: 10. Germline V gene sequence: CDR1 LGHDT, CDR2 YNNKEL (reference sequence). The CDR3, as DNA: TGTGCCAGCAGCCCTGCCCTAGCGGGGCGGCGCACCGGGGAGCTGTTTTTT. This translates into CASSPALAGRRTGELFF.

This sequence joins TRBV6-2 or TRBV6-3 and TRBJ1-1, with a weak D call TRBD1 (5 bases). The CDR3 length is 17 residues. With 4 bases removed from V and 4 bases from J, the gap between germline ends came to 22 bases. Germline assignment: CDR1 MNHEY and CDR2 SVGEGT. DNA for the CDR3: TGTGCCAGCAGTTCGACAGCCTATCAGGGTAGAGCCACTGAAGCTTTCTTT. This encodes CASSSTAYQGRATEAFF.

V and J are TRBV7-3 and TRBJ1-2, with 7 bases identical to TRBD1. The CDR3 runs 15 residues. Germline V lookup: CDR1 SGHTA, CDR2 FQGTGA. Trimming at V came to 2 bases and at J to 6 bases, leaving 9 bases not matched to a gene. The CDR3 spells CASSLSSDRAHGYTF. The CDR3 DNA is TGTGCCAGCAGCTTATCCAGCGACAGGGCCCATGGCTACACCTTC.

The chain has TRBV5-1 and TRBJ2-3, with D possibly TRBD1 on 6 matching bases. The CDR3 totals 20 residues. Germline V lookup: CDR1 SGHRS, CDR2 YFSETQ. Trimming took off 4 bases at V and 2 bases at J, with 29 bases between the two ends. The CDR3 loop is CASSQHSKGDLQSFTDTQYF. CDR3 coding DNA: TGCGCCAGCAGCCAACATTCTAAGGGGGATTTGCAGAGCTTCACAGATACGCAGTATTTT.